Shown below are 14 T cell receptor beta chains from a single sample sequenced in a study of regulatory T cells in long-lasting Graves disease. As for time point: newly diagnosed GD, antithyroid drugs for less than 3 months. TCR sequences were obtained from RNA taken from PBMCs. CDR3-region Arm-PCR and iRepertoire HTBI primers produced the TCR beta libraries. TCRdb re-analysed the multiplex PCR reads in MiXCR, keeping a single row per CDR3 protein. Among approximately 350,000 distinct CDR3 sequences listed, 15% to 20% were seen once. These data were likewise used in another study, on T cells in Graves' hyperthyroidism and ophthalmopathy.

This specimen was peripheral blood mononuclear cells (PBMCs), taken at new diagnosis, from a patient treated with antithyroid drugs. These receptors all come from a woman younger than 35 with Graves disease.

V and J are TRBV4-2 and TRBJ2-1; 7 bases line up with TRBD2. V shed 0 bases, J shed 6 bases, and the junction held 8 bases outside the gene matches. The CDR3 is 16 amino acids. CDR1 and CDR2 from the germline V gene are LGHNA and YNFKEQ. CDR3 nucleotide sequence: TGTGCCAGCAGCCAAGATGGCGGGAGTGGTTCCAATGAGCAGTTCTTC. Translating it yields CASSQDGGSGSNEQFF.

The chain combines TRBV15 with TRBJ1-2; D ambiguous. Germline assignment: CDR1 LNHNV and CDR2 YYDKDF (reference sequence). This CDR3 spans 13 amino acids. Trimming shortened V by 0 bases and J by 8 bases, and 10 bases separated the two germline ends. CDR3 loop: CATSRDRLDGYTF. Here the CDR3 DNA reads TGTGCCACCAGCAGAGATAGGTTGGACGGCTACACCTTC.

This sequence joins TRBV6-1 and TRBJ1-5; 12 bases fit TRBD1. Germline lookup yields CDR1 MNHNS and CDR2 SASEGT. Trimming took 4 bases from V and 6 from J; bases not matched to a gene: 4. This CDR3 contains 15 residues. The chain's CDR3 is CASSGGTGGPQPQHF. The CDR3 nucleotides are TGTGCCAGCAGTGGAGGGACAGGGGGCCCTCAGCCCCAGCATTTT.

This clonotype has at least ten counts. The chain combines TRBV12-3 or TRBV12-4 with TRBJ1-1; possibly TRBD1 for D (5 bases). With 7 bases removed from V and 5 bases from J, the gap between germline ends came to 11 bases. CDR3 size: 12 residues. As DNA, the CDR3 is TGTGCCAGCAACTACGGGGCTACTGAAGCTTTCTTT. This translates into CASNYGATEAFF.

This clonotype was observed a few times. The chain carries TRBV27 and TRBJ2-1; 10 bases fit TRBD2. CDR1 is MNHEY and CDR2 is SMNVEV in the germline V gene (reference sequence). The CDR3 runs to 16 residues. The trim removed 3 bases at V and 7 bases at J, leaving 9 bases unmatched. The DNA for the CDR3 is TGTGCCAGCAGTTTTCTGGGACTAGCGAGCGGTAATGAGCAGTTCTTC. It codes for CASSFLGLASGNEQFF.

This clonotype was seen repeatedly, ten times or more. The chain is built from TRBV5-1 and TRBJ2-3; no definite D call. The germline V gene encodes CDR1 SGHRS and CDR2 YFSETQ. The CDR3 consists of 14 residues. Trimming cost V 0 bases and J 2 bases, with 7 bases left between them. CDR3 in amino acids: CASSLGISTDTQYF. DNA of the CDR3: TGCGCCAGCAGCTTGGGCATATCCACAGATACGCAGTATTTT.

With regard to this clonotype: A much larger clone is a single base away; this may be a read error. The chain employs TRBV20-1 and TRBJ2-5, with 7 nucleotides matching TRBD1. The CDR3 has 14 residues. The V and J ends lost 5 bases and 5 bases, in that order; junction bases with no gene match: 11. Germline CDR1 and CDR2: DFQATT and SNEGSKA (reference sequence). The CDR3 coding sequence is TGCAGTGCTGCCGGGACAGATTTAGGCGAGACCCAGTACTTC. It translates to CSAAGTDLGETQYF.

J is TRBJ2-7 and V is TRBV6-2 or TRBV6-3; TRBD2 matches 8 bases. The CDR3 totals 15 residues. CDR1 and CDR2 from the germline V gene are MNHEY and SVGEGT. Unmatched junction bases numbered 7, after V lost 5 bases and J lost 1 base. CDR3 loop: CASSVSSGQSYEQYF. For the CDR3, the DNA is TGTGCCAGCAGTGTCTCTAGCGGGCAATCCTACGAGCAGTACTTC.

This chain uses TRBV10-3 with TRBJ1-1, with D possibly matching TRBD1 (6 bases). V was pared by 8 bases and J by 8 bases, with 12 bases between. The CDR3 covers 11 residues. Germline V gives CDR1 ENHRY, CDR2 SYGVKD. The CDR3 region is CAIGGDIEAFF. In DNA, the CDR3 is TGTGCCATCGGAGGGGACATCGAAGCTTTCTTT.

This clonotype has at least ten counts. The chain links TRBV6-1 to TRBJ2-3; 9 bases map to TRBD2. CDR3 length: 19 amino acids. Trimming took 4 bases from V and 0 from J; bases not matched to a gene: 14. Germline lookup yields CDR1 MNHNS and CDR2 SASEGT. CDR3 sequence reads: CASSGISGGRTASTDTQYF. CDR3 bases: TGTGCCAGCAGTGGCATCAGCGGGGGGAGAACCGCTAGCACAGATACGCAGTATTTT.

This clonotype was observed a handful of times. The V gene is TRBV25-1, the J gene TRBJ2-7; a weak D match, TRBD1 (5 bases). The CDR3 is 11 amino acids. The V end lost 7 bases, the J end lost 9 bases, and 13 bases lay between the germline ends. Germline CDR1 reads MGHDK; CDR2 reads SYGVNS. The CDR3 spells CASKGPWVQYF. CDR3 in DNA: TGTGCCAGCAAGGGGCCCTGGGTGCAGTACTTC.

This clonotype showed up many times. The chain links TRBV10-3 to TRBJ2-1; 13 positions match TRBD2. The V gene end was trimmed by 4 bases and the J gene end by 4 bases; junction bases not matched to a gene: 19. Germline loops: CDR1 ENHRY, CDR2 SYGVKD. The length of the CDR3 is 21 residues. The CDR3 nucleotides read TGTGCCATCAGTGGCCACTATGTACTAGCGGGAGGGCCCAACTCTTACAATGAGCAGTTCTTC. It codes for CAISGHYVLAGGPNSYNEQFF.

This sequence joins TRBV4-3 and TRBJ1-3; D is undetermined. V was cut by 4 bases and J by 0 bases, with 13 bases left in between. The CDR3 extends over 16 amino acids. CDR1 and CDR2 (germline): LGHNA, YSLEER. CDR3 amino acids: CASSRAGRFSGNTIYF. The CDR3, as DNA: TGCGCCAGCAGCCGTGCAGGACGGTTCTCTGGAAACACCATATATTTT.

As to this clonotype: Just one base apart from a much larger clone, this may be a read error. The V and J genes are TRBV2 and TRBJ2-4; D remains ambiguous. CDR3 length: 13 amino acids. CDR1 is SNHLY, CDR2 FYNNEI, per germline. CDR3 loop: CASKPRAKTIQYF. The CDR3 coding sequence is TGTGCCAGCAAACCCCGAGCCAAAACCATTCAGTACTTC.